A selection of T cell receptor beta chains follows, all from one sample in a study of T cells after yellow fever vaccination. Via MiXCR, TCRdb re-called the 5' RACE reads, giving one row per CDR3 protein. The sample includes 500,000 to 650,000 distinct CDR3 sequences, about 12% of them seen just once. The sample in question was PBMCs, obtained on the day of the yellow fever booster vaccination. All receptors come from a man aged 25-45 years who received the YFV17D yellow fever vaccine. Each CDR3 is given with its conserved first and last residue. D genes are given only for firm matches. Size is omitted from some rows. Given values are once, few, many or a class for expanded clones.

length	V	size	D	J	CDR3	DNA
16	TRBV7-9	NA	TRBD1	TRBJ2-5	CASSSTVTGREETQYF	TGTGCCAGCAGCTCGACCGTGACAGGGAGAGAAGAGACCCAGTACTTC
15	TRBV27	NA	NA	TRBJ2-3	CASSQEGRGTDTQYF	TGTGCCAGCAGTCAGGAGGGCCGGGGTACAGATACGCAGTATTTT
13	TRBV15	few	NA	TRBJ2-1	CATSRDTRGQQFF	TGTGCCACCAGCAGAGATACGAGGGGACAGCAGTTCTTC
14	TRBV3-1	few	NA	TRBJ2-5	CASSDFGVSETQYF	TGTGCCAGCAGCGACTTTGGGGTCTCGGAGACCCAGTACTTC
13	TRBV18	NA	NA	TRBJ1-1	CATLREVGTEAFF	TGTGCCACCCTGAGAGAGGTCGGCACTGAAGCTTTCTTT
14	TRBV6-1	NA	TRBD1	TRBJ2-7	CASGDGQGTNEQYF	TGTGCCAGCGGGGACGGACAGGGCACTAACGAGCAGTACTTC
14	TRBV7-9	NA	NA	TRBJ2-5	CASSFRGTGETQYF	TGTGCCAGCAGCTTCAGGGGTACGGGAGAGACCCAGTACTTC
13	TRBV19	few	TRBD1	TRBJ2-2	CASRDRQHGELFF	TGTGCCAGTAGGGACAGGCAACACGGGGAGCTGTTTTTT
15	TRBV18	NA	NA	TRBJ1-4	CASSGGDWSNEKLFF	TGTGCCAGCTCAGGAGGGGATTGGAGTAATGAAAAACTGTTTTTT
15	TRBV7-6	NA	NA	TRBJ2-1	CASSSPDSVYNEQFF	TGTGCCAGCAGTTCTCCGGACAGCGTATACAATGAGCAGTTCTTC
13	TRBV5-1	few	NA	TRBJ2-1	CASGPLRASEQFF	TGCGCCAGCGGCCCCCTGAGGGCCTCCGAGCAGTTCTTC
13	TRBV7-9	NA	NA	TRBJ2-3	CASKGRGTDTQYF	TGTGCCAGCAAGGGAAGGGGAACAGATACGCAGTATTTT
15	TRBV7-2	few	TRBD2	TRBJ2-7	CASSLREGGAYEQYF	TGTGCCAGCAGCCTCCGGGAGGGTGGTGCGTACGAGCAGTACTTC
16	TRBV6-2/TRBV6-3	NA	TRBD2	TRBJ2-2	CASTPPGLMNTGELFF	TGTGCCAGCACCCCTCCGGGACTAATGAACACCGGGGAGCTGTTTTTT
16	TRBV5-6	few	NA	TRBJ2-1	CASSRMAGDYSHEQFF	TGTGCCAGCAGCCGGATGGCCGGAGACTACTCTCATGAGCAGTTCTTC
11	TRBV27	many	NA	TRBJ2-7	CASGVIHEQYF	TGTGCCAGCGGAGTAATCCACGAGCAGTACTTC
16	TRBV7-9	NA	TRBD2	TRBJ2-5	CASSLVGSGSMKTQYF	TGTGCCAGCAGCTTAGTCGGTAGCGGGAGTATGAAGACCCAGTACTTC
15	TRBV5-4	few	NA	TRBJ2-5	CASSLGGRRLETQYF	TGTGCCAGCAGCTTGGGTGGCCGGAGGTTAGAGACCCAGTACTTC
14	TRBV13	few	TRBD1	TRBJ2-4	CASSVGDRKNIQYF	TGTGCCAGCAGCGTCGGGGACAGAAAAAACATTCAGTACTTC
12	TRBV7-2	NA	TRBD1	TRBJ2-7	CASSPGTGQKYF	TGTGCCAGCAGCCCCGGGACAGGGCAGAAGTACTTC
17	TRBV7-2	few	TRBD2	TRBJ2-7	CASSLALPSGRSYEQYF	TGTGCCAGCAGCTTAGCGCTTCCTAGCGGTCGCTCCTACGAGCAGTACTTC
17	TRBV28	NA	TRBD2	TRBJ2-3	CASSLSLLAGVTDTQYF	TGTGCCAGCAGTTTATCCCTCCTAGCGGGCGTCACAGATACGCAGTATTTT
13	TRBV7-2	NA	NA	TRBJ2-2	CASSPRFGGELFF	TGTGCCAGCAGCCCGCGATTCGGCGGGGAGCTGTTTTTT
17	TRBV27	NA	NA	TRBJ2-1	CASSISVPGGSYNEQFF	TGTGCCAGCAGTATTTCAGTGCCGGGTGGGTCCTACAATGAGCAGTTCTTC
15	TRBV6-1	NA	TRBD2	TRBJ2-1	CASSRASGYRNEQFF	TGTGCCAGCAGCCGTGCTAGCGGTTATAGGAATGAGCAGTTCTTC
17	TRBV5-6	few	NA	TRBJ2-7	CASSQEGHRRFPYEQYF	TGTGCCAGCAGCCAAGAGGGTCACAGGAGGTTTCCCTACGAGCAGTACTTC
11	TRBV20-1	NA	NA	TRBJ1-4	CSARAYEKLFF	TGCAGTGCTAGAGCTTACGAAAAACTGTTTTTT
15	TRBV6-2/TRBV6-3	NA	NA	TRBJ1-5	CASKSGRHSNQPQHF	TGTGCCAGCAAGAGTGGCAGACATAGCAATCAGCCCCAGCATTTT
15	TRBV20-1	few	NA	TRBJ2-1	CSARDGSAPYNEQFF	TGCAGTGCTAGAGACGGGAGTGCGCCCTACAATGAGCAGTTCTTC
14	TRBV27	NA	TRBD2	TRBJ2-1	CASRRTSGSDEQFF	TGTGCCAGCAGACGGACTAGCGGGTCCGATGAGCAGTTCTTC
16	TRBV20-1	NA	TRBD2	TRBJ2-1	CCARVASGIYINEQFF	TGCTGTGCTAGGGTGGCTAGCGGGATCTACATCAATGAGCAGTTCTTC
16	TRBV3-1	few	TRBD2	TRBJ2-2	CASSQLGGSEAGELFF	TGTGCCAGCAGCCAATTGGGCGGGAGCGAGGCCGGGGAGCTGTTTTTT